The TCR beta chain under discussion was sequenced for a study of regulatory T cells in long-lasting Graves disease. Noted time point: newly diagnosed GD, antithyroid drugs for less than 3 months. Following extraction of RNA from PBMCs, that RNA was used to make the TCR library. The EDTA tubes were filled with 8 to 9.5 milliliters of drawn peripheral blood. V was shortened by 8 bases and J by 11 bases, with 21 bases between the two germline ends. In germline, CDR1 is SEHNR, CDR2 FQNEAQ (reference sequence). The CDR3 has 13 residues. Relying on iRepertoire HTBI primers and Arm-PCR of CDR3 regions, the team built TCR beta libraries. Each CDR3 protein is one row after TCRdb ran MiXCR on the multiplex PCR reads. This table holds hundreds of thousands of distinct CDR3 sequences, about 16% found once. This clonotype was seen a handful of times. The same sample was also studied in work on T cells in Graves' hyperthyroidism and ophthalmopathy.

The sequence came from a woman aged 40 to 65 with Graves disease. The chain couples TRBV7-9 to TRBJ1-1; TRBD1 might be the D (5 bases). Sequenced material: peripheral blood mononuclear cells (PBMCs), taken at new diagnosis, from a patient treated with antithyroid drugs. The CDR3 reads CASQLGVAGAAFF. In DNA, the CDR3 is TGTGCCAGCCAGCTGGGGGTGGCTGGAGCTGCTTTCTTT.